The 14 T cell receptor beta chains listed next were all sequenced from one sample in a study of blood T cell repertoires in COVID-19. Generated by immunoSEQ multiplex PCR, the TCRdb table keeps only in-frame clones and is missing some. The sample consists of some 300,000 clones, 85% to 90% of them appearing once. Specimen: PBMCs or T cells enriched from blood (not recorded which). The receptor set was obtained from a woman in her twenties or thirties who had recovered from COVID-19.

This clone has a single count. The gene calls are TRBV7-2 and TRBJ2-3, with D possibly matching TRBD2 (5 bases). The CDR3 covers 14 residues. The V and J ends lost 6 bases and 1 base respectively, with 11 bases between them. Germline V gene sequence: CDR1 SGHTA, CDR2 FQGNSA. The CDR3 loop is CASRKGLGTDTQYF. In DNA form, the CDR3 reads TGTGCCAGCAGGAAAGGACTGGGCACAGATACGCAGTATTTT.

This chain joins TRBV11-2 and TRBJ1-1; a weak D match, TRBD1 (6 bases). The germline CDR1 and CDR2 sequences are SGHAT and FQNNGV. CDR3 length equals 15 residues. Trimming took off 2 bases at V and 0 bases at J, with 10 bases between the two ends. CDR3 DNA sequence: TGTGCCAGCAGCTTAAATGGACAGCTGAACACTGAAGCTTTCTTT. This encodes CASSLNGQLNTEAFF.

This chain connects TRBV30 to TRBJ2-7; D call uncertain. This CDR3 has 12 amino acids. Deletions cut 4 bases from V and 2 bases from J, with 9 bases between. Germline V CDR1 and CDR2: GTSNPN, SVGIG (reference sequence). CDR3 DNA: TGTGCCTGGATGAACAGTCCCTACGAGCAGTACTTC. It codes for CAWMNSPYEQYF.

This clone was observed a single time. V and J are TRBV28 and TRBJ2-5; TRBD2 might be the D (6 bases). Germline assignment: CDR1 MDHEN and CDR2 SYDVKM. The CDR3 runs 17 residues. Trimming stripped 1 base from V and 1 base from J, with 16 bases between. The CDR3 loop reads CASSLLVGGWTQETQYF. Written as DNA, the CDR3 is TGTGCCAGCAGTTTATTGGTGGGAGGTTGGACCCAAGAGACCCAGTACTTC. Looking up the rest from reference TRBV28 and TRBJ2-5 gives the full variable domain: DVKVTQSSRYLVKRTGEKVFLECVQDMDHENMFWYRQDPGLGLRLIYFSYDVKMKEKGDIPEGYSVSREKKERFSLILESASTNQTSMYLCASSLLVGGWTQETQYFGPGTRLLVL.

V usage is TRBV19 and J usage is TRBJ1-2; weak D call: TRBD1 (6 bases). This CDR3 comprises 14 residues. Trimming left V 6 bases short and J 2 bases short, with 13 bases between. Per germline, CDR1 LNHDA and CDR2 SQIVND (reference sequence). The CDR3 sequence: CASRTQQGNYGYTF. The CDR3 DNA reads TGTGCCAGTAGGACCCAACAGGGAAACTATGGCTACACCTTC.

The rearrangement links TRBV2 to TRBJ1-2; the D gene is possibly TRBD1 (6 bases). V lost 4 bases to trimming and J lost 11 bases, with 20 bases between them. The CDR3 sequence is 14 residues long. The germline V gene encodes CDR1 SNHLY and CDR2 FYNNEI. The CDR3 DNA follows: TGTGCCAGCAGTGCTTCATCGGGACACTTTTTTTACACCTTC. As protein: CASSASSGHFFYTF.

This clone was observed once. Other DNA sequences in this sample translate to the same CDR3. The chain is built from TRBV28 and TRBJ2-2; D unresolved. The V end was cut by 3 bases, the J end by 0 bases, with 5 bases between. CDR3 length: 14 amino acids. CDR1 MDHEN and CDR2 SYDVKM come from the germline V gene. The CDR3 protein is CASSLSPNTGELFF. The CDR3 DNA follows: TGTGCCAGCAGTTTGAGCCCGAACACCGGGGAGCTGTTTTTT.

With respect to this clone: A much larger clone differs by one base, so this may be a read error. Other DNA sequences in the sample encode the same CDR3. The CDR3 DNA reads TGTGCCAGCTATCTCTCTGGGGCCAACGTCCTGACTTTC. Its translation is CASYLSGANVLTF. The V and J genes are TRBV25-1 and TRBJ2-6; unclear D gene. The CDR3 runs 13 residues. CDR1 is MGHDK, CDR2 SYGVNS, per germline. Trimming shortened V by 8 bases and J by 0 bases, and 5 bases separated the two germline ends.

The CDR3, as DNA: TGTGCCAGCAGTTACGTTCGGACAGCCACCTACGAGCAGTACTTC. Protein: CASSYVRTATYEQYF. V and J are TRBV6-5 and TRBJ2-7; perhaps TRBD1 as D (6 bases). The CDR3 is 15 amino acids. V lost 2 bases to trimming and J lost 2 bases, with 13 bases between them. Germline V lookup: CDR1 MNHEY, CDR2 SVGAGI.

This clone was counted once. V is TRBV5-1 and J is TRBJ2-7; D unresolved. This CDR3 spans 13 amino acids. Trimming shortened V by 6 bases and J by 0 bases, and 10 bases separated the two germline ends. The germline V gene encodes CDR1 SGHRS and CDR2 YFSETQ. CDR3 DNA: TGCGCCAGCAACCCGGGTCCCTCCTACGAGCAGTACTTC. Its protein is CASNPGPSYEQYF. Drawing the rest from reference TRBV5-1 and TRBJ2-7, the complete variable domain is KAGVTQTPRYLIKTRGQQVTLSCSPISGHRSVSWYQQTPGQGLQFLFEYFSETQRNKGNFPGRFSGRQFSNSRSEMNVSTLELGDSALYLCASNPGPSYEQYFGPGTRLTVT.

This clone has only a few counts. The rearrangement joins TRBV16 to TRBJ1-1, with D maybe TRBD1 (5 bases). The CDR3 has 18 residues. Trimming took off 1 base at V and 2 bases at J, with 20 bases between the two ends. Germline CDR1 KGHSY, CDR2 FQNENV. CDR3 protein: CASSQWVLGRGPNTEAFF. In DNA form, the CDR3 reads TGTGCCAGCAGCCAATGGGTCCTCGGGAGGGGACCCAACACTGAAGCTTTCTTT.

This chain joins TRBV5-1 and TRBJ1-1; D remains unclear. Per the germline V gene, CDR1 is SGHRS and CDR2 is YFSETQ. This CDR3 contains 12 residues. Trimming pared 2 bases from V and 7 bases from J, leaving 9 bases between. The CDR3 is CASSFGTDEAFF. The CDR3 nucleotides read TGCGCCAGCAGCTTCGGTACAGATGAAGCTTTCTTT.

The genes are TRBV27 and TRBJ2-3; TRBD2 might be the D (5 bases). The V gene's germline CDR1 is MNHEY and CDR2 SMNVEV (reference sequence). The V and J ends lost 3 bases and 0 bases respectively, with 7 bases between them. CDR3 length: 14 residues. CDR3 loop: CASSLTGSTDTQYF. The CDR3, as DNA: TGTGCCAGCAGTTTGACGGGAAGCACAGATACGCAGTATTTT.

V and J are TRBV4-3 and TRBJ1-2, with D hard to call. Germline V gives CDR1 LGHNA, CDR2 YSLEER. CDR3 size: 15 residues. Trimming shortened V by 0 bases and J by 5 bases, and 13 bases separated the two germline ends. The CDR3 protein is CASSQDIGGGYGYTF. CDR3 sequence (DNA): TGCGCCAGCAGCCAAGATATTGGCGGAGGTTATGGCTACACCTTC.